The sequence of this T cell receptor (beta chain) was determined in a study of CD8+CD57+ T cells in acquired aplastic anemia. Study-level background: Average DNA yield from sorted CD4+ and CD8+ cells was roughly 3.1 ug.

Study-wide results and limits: Significance was not reached for CD8+ Simpson's diversity between patients and controls. There were over 25 CD8+ CDR3 sequences that occurred in both patients and controls.

This clonotype was observed many times. The antigen is undetermined. Both TCR beta VDJ combination and CDR3 sequence profiling were carried out. Genomic DNA was the template for this profiling. TCRdb itself ran the reads through MiXCR, one entry per CDR3 protein. The table shows hundreds of thousands of distinct CDR3 sequences, with just under 70% occurring only once. The clonotype comes from a human donor in good health, serving as a control. Specimen: sorted CD4+, CD8+, or CD8+CD57+ T cells (not recorded which) from PBMCs.

The CDR3 reads CASSLVQPTNEKLFF. CDR3 DNA: TGTGCCAGCAGCTTGGTACAGCCAACTAATGAAAAACTGTTTTTT. The gene calls are TRBV11-2 and TRBJ1-4; D is ambiguous. This CDR3 has 15 residues. Germline assignment: CDR1 SGHAT and CDR2 FQNNGV. V gave up 3 bases and J gave up 0 bases, with 8 bases separating them.